This note documents a single T cell receptor beta chain sequence. Its antigen is currently not known. Base qualities were left out, and no much larger clone turns up one base away. Participants in the prospective study were enrolled through a virtual design, were aged roughly 18 to 95 years, and lived in roughly 24 United States geographic areas. Cohort assignment in the prospective study relied on participant-reported clinical history from a screening survey and a study questionnaire. Each participant in the prospective study had whole blood, serum and a nasopharyngeal or oropharyngeal swab collected by mobile phlebotomists. Additional blood draws and questionnaires over an approximately two-month period could optionally be provided by prospective study participants. Before DNA extraction, prospective study blood samples were shipped either frozen or at room temperature. The source of the sample is a study of blood T cell repertoires in COVID-19 (TCRdb year 2020). Study-wide context: The collaborator samples originated in the United States, Italy and Spain and spanned the acute and convalescent phases of COVID-19. Samples came from the ongoing ImmuneRACE study (first 160 participants) plus 1,254 subjects from 6 global collaborators. Deeply sampled blood TCRbeta repertoires from subjects exposed to, actively infected with, or recovered from COVID-19 were included in the dataset. Sample metadata almost always included a de-identified subject ID, COVID-19 status, age in years and sex. The material from the prospective study consisted of cDNA or gDNA derived from T cells, B-cell-depleted T cells, or PBMCs. Where available, HLA class I and class II types were taken from metadata supplied by the sample provider and were not determined by assay-based typing. The repertoires were released in a freely available public database intended as a resource for research on the immune response to SARS-CoV-2.

The immunoSEQ Assay, a bias-controlled multiplex PCR, was used to amplify TCRbeta CDR3 regions from genomic DNA. Processing in the source paper ran as follows. Nucleated cell counts per sample were estimated from amplification of reference gene primers within the assay. To quantify the absolute abundance of each unique TCRbeta CDR3 rearrangement, sequence reads were collapsed and filtered. For each sample, productive Simpson clonality was calculated by taking the square root of Simpson's diversity index across productive rearrangements. Here the immuneACCESS table is served through TCRdb, limited to in-frame sequences with V and J called. Missing clones are a known gap in these copies; in checked studies unresolved V genes cover under half, and the rest lacks a known reason. The V and J calls and clone size come from that table; D and trimming were worked out from the DNA. The sample table holds just over 300,000 clones, of which nearly 90% were seen once. The ten largest make up 4% to 5.5% of the sample.

There are 12 amino acids in the CDR3, from cysteine to phenylalanine inclusive. The retained sequence is limited to the CDR3, 36 bases, with the frame set at the first base. Looking up the germline V gene (reference sequence) yields CDR1 SGHKS and CDR2 YYEKEE. The trim is 4 bases for V and 7 bases for J, with a gap of 11 bases between the germline ends. What the work shows at the level of the full study, not this receptor alone: The quantity of clinical and demographic metadata differed by source and by participant and was supplied without curation.

The sequenced sample consisted of PBMCs or T cells enriched from blood (not recorded which). The rearrangement joined TRBV5-5 to TRBJ1-1; a tentative D call is TRBD1 (6 bases match). The TCR comes from a woman under 30 with acute COVID-19. In nucleotides, the sequence is TGTGCCAGCAGCCGTGGGGGCCATGAAGCTTTCTTT. It codes for CASSRGGHEAFF.